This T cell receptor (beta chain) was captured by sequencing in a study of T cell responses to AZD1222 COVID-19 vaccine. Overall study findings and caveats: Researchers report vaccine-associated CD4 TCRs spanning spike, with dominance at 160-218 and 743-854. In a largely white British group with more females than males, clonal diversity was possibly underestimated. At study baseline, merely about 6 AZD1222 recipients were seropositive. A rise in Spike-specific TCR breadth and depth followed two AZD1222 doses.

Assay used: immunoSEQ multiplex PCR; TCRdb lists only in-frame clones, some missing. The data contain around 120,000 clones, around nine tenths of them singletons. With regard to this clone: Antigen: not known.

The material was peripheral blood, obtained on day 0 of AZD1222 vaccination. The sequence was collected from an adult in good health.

The CDR3 DNA reads as TGTGCCACCAGCCCCGCTAGGGCTACTAATGAAAAACTGTTTTTT. Encoded protein: CATSPARATNEKLFF. The chain recombines TRBV15 with TRBJ1-4; no reliable D call. Germline loops: CDR1 LNHNV, CDR2 YYDKDF (reference sequence). The CDR3 runs to 15 residues. V shed 5 bases and J shed 2 bases, with 12 bases lying between them.